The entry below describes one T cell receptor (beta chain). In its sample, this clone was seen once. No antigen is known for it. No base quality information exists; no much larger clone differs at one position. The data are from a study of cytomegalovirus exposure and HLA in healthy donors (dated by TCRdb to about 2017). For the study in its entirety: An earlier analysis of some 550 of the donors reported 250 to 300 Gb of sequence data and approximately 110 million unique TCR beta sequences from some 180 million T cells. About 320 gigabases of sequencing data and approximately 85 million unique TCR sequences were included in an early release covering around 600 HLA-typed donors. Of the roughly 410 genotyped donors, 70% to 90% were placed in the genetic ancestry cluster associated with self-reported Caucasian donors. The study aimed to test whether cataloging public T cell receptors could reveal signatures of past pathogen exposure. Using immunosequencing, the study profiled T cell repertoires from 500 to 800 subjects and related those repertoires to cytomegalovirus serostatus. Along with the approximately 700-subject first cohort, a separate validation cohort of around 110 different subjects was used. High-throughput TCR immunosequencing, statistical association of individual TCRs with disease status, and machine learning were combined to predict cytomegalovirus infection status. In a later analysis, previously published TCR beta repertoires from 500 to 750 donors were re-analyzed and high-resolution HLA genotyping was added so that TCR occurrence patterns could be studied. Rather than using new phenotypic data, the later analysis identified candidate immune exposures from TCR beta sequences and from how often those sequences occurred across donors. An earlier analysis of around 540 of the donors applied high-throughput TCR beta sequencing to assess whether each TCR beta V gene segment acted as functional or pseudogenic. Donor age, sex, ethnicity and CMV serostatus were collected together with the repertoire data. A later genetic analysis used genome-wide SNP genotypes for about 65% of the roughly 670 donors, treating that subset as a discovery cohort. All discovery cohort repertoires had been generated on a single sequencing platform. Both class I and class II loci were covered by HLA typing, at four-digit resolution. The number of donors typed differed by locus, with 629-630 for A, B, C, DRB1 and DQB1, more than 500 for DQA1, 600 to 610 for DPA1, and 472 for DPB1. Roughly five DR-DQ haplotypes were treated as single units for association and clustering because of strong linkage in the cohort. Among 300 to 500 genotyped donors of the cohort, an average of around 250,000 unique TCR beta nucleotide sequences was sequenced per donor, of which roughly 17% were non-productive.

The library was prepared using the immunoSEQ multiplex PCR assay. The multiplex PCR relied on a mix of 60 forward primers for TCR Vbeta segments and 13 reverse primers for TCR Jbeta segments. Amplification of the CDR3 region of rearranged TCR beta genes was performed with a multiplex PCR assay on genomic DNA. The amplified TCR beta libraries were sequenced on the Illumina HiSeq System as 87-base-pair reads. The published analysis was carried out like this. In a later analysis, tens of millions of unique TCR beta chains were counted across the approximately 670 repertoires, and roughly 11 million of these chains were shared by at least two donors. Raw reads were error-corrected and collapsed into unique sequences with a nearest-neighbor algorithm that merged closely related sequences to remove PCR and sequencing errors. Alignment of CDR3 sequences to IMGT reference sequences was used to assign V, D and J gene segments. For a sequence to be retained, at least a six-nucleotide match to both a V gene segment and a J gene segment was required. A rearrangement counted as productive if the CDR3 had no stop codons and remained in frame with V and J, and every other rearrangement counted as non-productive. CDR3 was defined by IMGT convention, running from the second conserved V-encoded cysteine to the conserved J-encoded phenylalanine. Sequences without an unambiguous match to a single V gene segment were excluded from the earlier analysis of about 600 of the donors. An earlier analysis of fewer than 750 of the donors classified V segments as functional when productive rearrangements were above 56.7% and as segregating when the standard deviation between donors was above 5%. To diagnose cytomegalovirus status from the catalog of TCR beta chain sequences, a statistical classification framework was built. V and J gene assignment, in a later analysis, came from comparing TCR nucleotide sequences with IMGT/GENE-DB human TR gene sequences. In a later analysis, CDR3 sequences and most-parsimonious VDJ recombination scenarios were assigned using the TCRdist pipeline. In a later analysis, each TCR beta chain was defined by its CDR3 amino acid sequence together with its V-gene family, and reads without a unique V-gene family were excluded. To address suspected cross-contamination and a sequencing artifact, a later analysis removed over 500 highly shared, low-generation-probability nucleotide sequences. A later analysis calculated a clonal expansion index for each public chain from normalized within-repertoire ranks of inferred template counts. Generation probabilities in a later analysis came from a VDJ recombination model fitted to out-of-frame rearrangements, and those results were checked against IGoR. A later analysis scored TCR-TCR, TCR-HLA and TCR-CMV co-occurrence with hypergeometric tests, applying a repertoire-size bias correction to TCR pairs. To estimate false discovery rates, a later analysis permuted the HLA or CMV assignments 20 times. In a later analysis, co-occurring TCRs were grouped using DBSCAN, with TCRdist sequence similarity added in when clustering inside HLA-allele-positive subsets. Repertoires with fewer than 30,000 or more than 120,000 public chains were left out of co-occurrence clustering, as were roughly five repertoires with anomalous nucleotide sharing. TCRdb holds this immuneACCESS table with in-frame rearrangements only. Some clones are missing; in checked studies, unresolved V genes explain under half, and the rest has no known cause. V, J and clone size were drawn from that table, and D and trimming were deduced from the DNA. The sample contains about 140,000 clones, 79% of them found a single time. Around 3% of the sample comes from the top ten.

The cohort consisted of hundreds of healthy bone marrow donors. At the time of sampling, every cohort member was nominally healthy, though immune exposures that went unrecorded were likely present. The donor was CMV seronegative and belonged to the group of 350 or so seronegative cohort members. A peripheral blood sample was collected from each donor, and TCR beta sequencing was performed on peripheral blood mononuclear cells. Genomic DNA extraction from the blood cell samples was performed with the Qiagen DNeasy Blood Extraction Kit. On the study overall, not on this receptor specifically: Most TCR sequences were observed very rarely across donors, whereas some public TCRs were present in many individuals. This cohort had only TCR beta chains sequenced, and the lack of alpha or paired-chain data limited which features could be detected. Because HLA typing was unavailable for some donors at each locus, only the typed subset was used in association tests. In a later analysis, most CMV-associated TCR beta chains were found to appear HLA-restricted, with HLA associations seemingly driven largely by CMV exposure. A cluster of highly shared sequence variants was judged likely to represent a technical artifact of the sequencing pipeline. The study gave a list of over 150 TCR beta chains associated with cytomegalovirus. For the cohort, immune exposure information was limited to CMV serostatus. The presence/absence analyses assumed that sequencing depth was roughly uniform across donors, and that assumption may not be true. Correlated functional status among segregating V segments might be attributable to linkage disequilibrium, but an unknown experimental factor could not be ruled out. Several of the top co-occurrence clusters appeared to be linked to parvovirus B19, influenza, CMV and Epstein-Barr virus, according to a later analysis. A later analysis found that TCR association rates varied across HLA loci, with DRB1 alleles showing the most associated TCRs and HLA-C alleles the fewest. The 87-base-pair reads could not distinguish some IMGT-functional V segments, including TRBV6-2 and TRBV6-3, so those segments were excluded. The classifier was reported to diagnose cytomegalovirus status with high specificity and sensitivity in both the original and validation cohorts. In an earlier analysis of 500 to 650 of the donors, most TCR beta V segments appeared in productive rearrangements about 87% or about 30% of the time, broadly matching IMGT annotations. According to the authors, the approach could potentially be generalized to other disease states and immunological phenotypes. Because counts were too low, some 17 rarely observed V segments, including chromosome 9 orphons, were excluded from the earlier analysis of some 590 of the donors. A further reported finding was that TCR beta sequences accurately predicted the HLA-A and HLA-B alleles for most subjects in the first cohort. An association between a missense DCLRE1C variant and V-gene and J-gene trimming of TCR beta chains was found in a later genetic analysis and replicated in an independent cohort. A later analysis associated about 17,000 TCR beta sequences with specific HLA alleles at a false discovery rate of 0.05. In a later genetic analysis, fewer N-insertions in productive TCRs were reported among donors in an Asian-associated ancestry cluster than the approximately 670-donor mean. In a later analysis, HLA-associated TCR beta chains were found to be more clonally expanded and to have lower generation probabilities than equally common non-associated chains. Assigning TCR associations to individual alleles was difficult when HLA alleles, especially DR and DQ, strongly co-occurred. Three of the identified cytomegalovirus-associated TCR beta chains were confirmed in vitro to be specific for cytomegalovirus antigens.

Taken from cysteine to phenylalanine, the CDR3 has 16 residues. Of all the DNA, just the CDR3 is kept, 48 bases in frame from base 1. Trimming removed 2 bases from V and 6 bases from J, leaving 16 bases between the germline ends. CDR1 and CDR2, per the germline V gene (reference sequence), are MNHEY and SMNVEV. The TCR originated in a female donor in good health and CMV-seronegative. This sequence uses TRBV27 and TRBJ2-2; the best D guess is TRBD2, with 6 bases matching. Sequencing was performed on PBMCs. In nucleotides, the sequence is TGTGCCAGCAGTTTAGGGCTGCGGGGTAGGCCCGGGGAGCTGTTTTTT. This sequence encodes CASSLGLRGRPGELFF.